This TCR beta chain is drawn from a study of monozygotic twins with inflammatory bowel disease. Study-wide points: Support for a single strong signal or clonotype associated with IBD was absent. Possibly reflecting limited power, no difference in repertoire similarity was found between concordant and discordant twins. Researchers report that IBD patients shared fewer clonotypes with others than healthy twins, especially amid disease activity.

After re-calling the 5' RACE reads, TCRdb lists one entry per CDR3 protein, DNA absent. This repertoire includes approximately 330,000 distinct CDR3 sequences. This CDR3 region has 16 residues. Germline V lookup: CDR1 KGHDR, CDR2 SFDVKD. With respect to this clonotype: Its specificity is unknown.

Blood was drawn once per donor, and each sample measured 2 to 3 ml. The TCR originated in a human donor with ulcerative colitis or Crohn's disease, or a healthy co-twin of an affected twin (not recorded which). The V and J genes are TRBV24-1 and TRBJ2-1; checking the TCRdb D call of TRBD1 is not possible without DNA. The sample was blood. CDR3 amino acids: CATSDSAGGEGNEQFF.